The 28 T cell receptor beta chains below come from one sample, sequenced in a study of cytomegalovirus exposure and HLA in healthy donors. Both 60 Vbeta primers and 13 Jbeta primers went into the PCR. Profiling relied on immunoSEQ multiplex PCR, and the TCRdb table lists in-frame clones only, not all of them. The repertoire has over 250,000 clones, 86% of them found once; the top ten carry around 4.2%. The sequenced material came from PBMCs. These receptors were taken from a man in his forties or fifties in good health and CMV-seropositive.

The rearrangement links TRBV5-1 to TRBJ1-1; D remains unclear. Germline V gene sequence: CDR1 SGHRS, CDR2 YFSETQ. Trimming pared 2 bases from V and 3 bases from J, leaving 8 bases between. The CDR3 spans 13 residues. The CDR3 DNA reads TGCGCCAGCAGCTTTTTCGGGGACACTGAAGCTTTCTTT. Its translation is CASSFFGDTEAFF.

The chain's CDR3 is CASSLSMTTGNTIYF. For the CDR3, the DNA is TGTGCCAGCTCACTTTCCATGACAACTGGAAACACCATATATTTT. The gene calls are TRBV18 and TRBJ1-3, with D unresolved. Germline CDR1 reads KGHSH; CDR2 reads LQKENI. Deletions cut 4 bases from V and 2 bases from J, with 12 bases between. CDR3 length equals 15 residues.

This rearrangement joins TRBV7-9 to TRBJ1-1; D remains ambiguous. V was clipped by 8 bases and J by 6 bases, with 19 bases between them. This CDR3 is 14 amino acids long. In germline, CDR1 is SEHNR, CDR2 FQNEAQ (reference sequence). CDR3 loop: CASFPGGGRPEAFF. CDR3 bases: TGTGCCAGCTTTCCCGGAGGAGGGCGCCCTGAAGCTTTCTTT.

The V call is TRBV19, the J call TRBJ2-2; 7 bases are a match to TRBD1. The germline V gene has CDR1 LNHDA and CDR2 SQIVND (reference sequence). Losses at the gene ends were 4 bases for V and 0 bases for J; bases not matched to a gene: 2. The CDR3 runs 15 residues. The CDR3 coding sequence is TGTGCCAGTAGTACGGGACAGACGAACACCGGGGAGCTGTTTTTT. It specifies CASSTGQTNTGELFF.

This chain uses TRBV30 with TRBJ2-1; a weak D match, TRBD1 (5 bases). Germline assignment: CDR1 GTSNPN and CDR2 SVGIG (reference sequence). The CDR3 extends over 13 amino acids. V was pared by 3 bases and J by 1 base, with 7 bases between. The CDR3, as DNA: TGTGCCTGGAGCGACAGTTCCTACAATGAGCAGTTCTTC. This gives the protein CAWSDSSYNEQFF.

The V and J genes are TRBV5-6 and TRBJ2-3, with D hard to call. The V gene's germline CDR1 is SGHDT and CDR2 YYEEEE. The CDR3 is 12 amino acids. V lost 2 bases, J lost 6 bases, and 7 bases lay in between. CDR3 sequence (DNA): TGTGCCAGCAGCTTCAACCGGGATACGCAGTATTTT. Its translation is CASSFNRDTQYF.

The rearrangement links TRBV6-6 to TRBJ1-1; the match to TRBD1 covers 8 bases. Trimming took 0 bases from V and 3 from J; bases not matched to a gene: 3. The CDR3 length is 15 residues. The germline CDR1 and CDR2 sequences are MNHNY and SVGAGI (reference sequence). Here the CDR3 reads CASSYSQGAHTEAFF. In DNA form, the CDR3 reads TGTGCCAGCAGTTACTCGCAGGGGGCTCACACTGAAGCTTTCTTT.

This rearrangement joins TRBV21-1 to TRBJ1-1; the listed D gene, TRBD1, was not tested against the DNA. TRBV21-1 is an annotated pseudogene. This CDR3 is 14 amino acids long. DNA of the CDR3: TGTGCCAGTGGACCGGGACAGGGGACCACTGAAGCTTTCTTT. Encoded protein: CASGPGQGTTEAFF.

The chain uses TRBV7-8 and TRBJ1-4; D uncertain. The CDR3 is made up of 14 amino acids. V lost 4 bases and J lost 0, with 6 bases in between. CDR1 is SGHVS and CDR2 is FQNEAQ in the germline V gene. The CDR3 protein is CASSSLATNEKLFF. CDR3 nucleotide sequence: TGTGCCAGCAGCTCTCTTGCAACTAATGAAAAACTGTTTTTT. Supplemented by reference TRBV7-8 and TRBJ1-4, the full variable domain reads GAGVSQSPRYKVAKRGQDVALRCDPISGHVSLFWYQQALGQGPEFLTYFQNEAQLDKSGLPSDRFFAERPEGSVSTLKIQRTQQEDSAVYLCASSSLATNEKLFFGSGTQLSVL.

V and J are TRBV5-1 and TRBJ1-1; no firm D call. The CDR3 length is 13 residues. V was trimmed by 1 base and J by 5 bases, leaving 9 bases between them. The germline V gene encodes CDR1 SGHRS and CDR2 YFSETQ. CDR3 nucleotides: TGCGCCAGCAGCTTGAACCTGCTAACTGAAGCTTTCTTT. Translation gives CASSLNLLTEAFF.

The V and J genes are TRBV7-3 and TRBJ2-3; tentative D call: TRBD2 (5 bases). The CDR3 is 15 residues long. Germline V CDR1 and CDR2: SGHTA, FQGTGA. Trimming left V 5 bases short and J 2 bases short, with 14 bases between. The CDR3 nucleotides read TGTGCCAGCAGCCCCGGACTGGATTACACAGATACGCAGTATTTT. Its translation is CASSPGLDYTDTQYF.

The chain couples TRBV20-1 to TRBJ2-1; D call uncertain. The CDR3 spans 11 residues. V was clipped by 3 bases and J by 14 bases, with 14 bases between them. Germline lookup yields CDR1 DFQATT and CDR2 SNEGSKA (reference sequence). CDR3 loop: CSARKALEEFF. The CDR3 DNA reads as TGCAGTGCTAGGAAGGCCCTCGAGGAGTTCTTC.

V and J are TRBV7-9 and TRBJ2-6; TRBD2 matches at 8 bases. Germline CDR1 is SEHNR and CDR2 is FQNEAQ (reference sequence). This CDR3 is 16 amino acids long. The ends lost 7 bases at V and 0 bases at J; junction bases unmatched: 5. The CDR3 loop is CASTLRGGSGANVLTF. The CDR3 coding sequence is TGTGCCAGCACCCTACGGGGGGGCTCTGGGGCCAACGTCCTGACTTTC.

J is TRBJ1-5 and V is TRBV19, with no clear D. Trimming cost V 5 bases and J 0 bases, with 5 bases left between them. The germline gives CDR1 LNHDA, CDR2 SQIVND (reference sequence). This CDR3 has 13 amino acids. CDR3 loop: CASSWASNQPQHF. DNA for the CDR3: TGTGCCAGTAGTTGGGCTAGCAATCAGCCCCAGCATTTT.

As to this clone: A read error may account for a junction end that differs from germline. The chain is built from TRBV7-9 and TRBJ1-1; a possible D gene is TRBD1 (5 bases). This CDR3 is built from 16 residues. Germline loops: CDR1 SEHNR, CDR2 FQNEAQ (reference sequence). The CDR3 bases are TGTTCCAGCAGCTCCGGGGTCCTTGGGGAGGGGACTGAAGCTTTCTTT. Residues: CSSSSGVLGEGTEAFF.

There are a few counts of this clone. V is TRBV6-1 and J is TRBJ2-7; 7 bases match TRBD2. V was clipped by 2 bases and J by 2 bases; unmatched bases: 3. From germline, CDR1 is MNHNS and CDR2 SASEGT. CDR3 length equals 14 residues. CDR3 region: CASSELADTYEQYF. CDR3 nucleotide sequence: TGTGCCAGCAGTGAACTAGCGGATACCTACGAGCAGTACTTC.

V is TRBV19 and J is TRBJ2-2; 12 bases are shared with TRBD1. The CDR3 has 16 residues. Germline V gives CDR1 LNHDA, CDR2 SQIVND (reference sequence). Trimming at V came to 7 bases and at J to 5 bases, leaving 8 bases not matched to a gene. CDR3 coding DNA: TGTGCCAGTACTTCCCGGGACAGGGGGCGAACCGGGGAGCTGTTTTTT. Protein: CASTSRDRGRTGELFF.

This sequence joins TRBV29-1 and TRBJ2-5; maybe TRBD2 (6 bases). Trimming pared 6 bases from V and 13 bases from J, leaving 18 bases between. The CDR3 extends over 11 amino acids. The germline CDR1 and CDR2 sequences are SQVTM and ANQGSEA. The CDR3 bases are TGCAGCGTCGGGTCTAACCGGGAGCTGTACTTC. It codes for CSVGSNRELYF.

This chain links TRBV4-3 with TRBJ2-2; 7 bases align to TRBD2. V lost 1 base to trimming and J lost 1 base; unmatched junction nucleotides: 3. This CDR3 is built from 16 residues. Germline V gene data show CDR1 as LGHNA and CDR2 as YSLEER. This chain's CDR3 is CASSQAGTMNTGELFF. In DNA form, the CDR3 reads TGCGCCAGCAGCCAAGCCGGGACTATGAACACCGGGGAGCTGTTTTTT.

The CDR3 DNA sequence: TGTGCCAGTAGTATTTCGGCTACCGGGACTAGCGGGAGGGACCCCTACGAGCAGTACTTC. It yields the protein CASSISATGTSGRDPYEQYF. V and J are TRBV19 and TRBJ2-7, with 16 bases matching TRBD2. The germline V gene has CDR1 LNHDA and CDR2 SQIVND (reference sequence). The CDR3 contains 20 residues. V shed 3 bases, J shed 2 bases, and the junction held 13 bases outside the gene matches.

J is TRBJ2-6 and V is TRBV6-1; D uncertain. CDR1 and CDR2 from the germline V gene are MNHNS and SASEGT. CDR3 length: 13 residues. The V and J ends lost 7 bases and 0 bases respectively, with 4 bases between them. Here the CDR3 DNA reads TGTGCCAGCACCTACTCTGGGGCCAACGTCCTGACTTTC. Translated: CASTYSGANVLTF.

This clone was picked up one time. The chain links TRBV29-1 to TRBJ2-1; D remains ambiguous. Germline V gene data show CDR1 as SQVTM and CDR2 as ANQGSEA. The V end was cut by 4 bases, the J end by 10 bases, with 11 bases between. The CDR3 consists of 11 residues. CDR3 sequence reads: CSVVERYEQFF. CDR3 in DNA: TGCAGCGTTGTTGAGAGGTACGAGCAGTTCTTC.

The chain is built from TRBV28 and TRBJ2-3; 13 bases fit TRBD2. CDR1 is MDHEN, CDR2 SYDVKM, per germline. With V trimmed by 7 bases and J by 6 bases, 10 bases remained unmatched. The CDR3 runs to 16 residues. The CDR3 nucleotides read TGTGCCAGCAACTCCGGGACTAGCGGGAAATGGGATACGCAGTATTTT. Protein: CASNSGTSGKWDTQYF. The whole variable domain, remainder taken from reference TRBV28 and TRBJ2-3, is DVKVTQSSRYLVKRTGEKVFLECVQDMDHENMFWYRQDPGLGLRLIYFSYDVKMKEKGDIPEGYSVSREKKERFSLILESASTNQTSMYLCASNSGTSGKWDTQYFGPGTRLTVL.

CDR3 amino acids: CASRTLAAEQYF. For the CDR3, the DNA is TGTGCCAGCAGGACACTAGCGGCCGAGCAGTACTTC. The V gene is TRBV6-5, the J gene TRBJ2-7; 8 bases map to TRBD2. The ends lost 6 bases at V and 6 bases at J; junction bases unmatched: 4. Germline loops: CDR1 MNHEY, CDR2 SVGAGI. This CDR3 is built from 12 residues.

The V and J genes are TRBV7-6 and TRBJ2-1; D might be TRBD2 (6 bases). Per the germline V gene, CDR1 is SGHVS and CDR2 is FNYEAQ. V shed 4 bases and J shed 6 bases, with 13 bases lying between them. The CDR3 has 14 residues. The CDR3, as DNA: TGTGCCAGCAGCTGGCGGGGAGGATTCAATGAGCAGTTCTTC. It specifies CASSWRGGFNEQFF.

The chain joins TRBV5-3 to TRBJ1-4, with TRBD1 matching over 11 bases. TRBV5-3 is marked as an open reading frame, function uncertain. This CDR3 is built from 19 residues. V shed 4 bases, J shed 2 bases, and the junction held 13 bases outside the gene matches. CDR3 DNA sequence: TGTGCCAGAAGCCCCACTCGGGGACAGGGGGGAACGACTAATGAAAAACTGTTTTTT. This codes for CARSPTRGQGGTTNEKLFF.

The rearrangement joins TRBV6-5 to TRBJ2-7; 8 bases match TRBD1. The junction had 5 bases not matched to a gene; V was cut back by 6 bases and J by 1 base. Germline values: CDR1 MNHEY, CDR2 SVGAGI. This CDR3 has 14 amino acids. The CDR3 region has the DNA TGTGCCAGCAGCTCCGGGACAGGATCCTACGAGCAGTACTTC. Translating gives CASSSGTGSYEQYF.

This sequence joins TRBV15 and TRBJ2-1; 7 bases match TRBD1. The CDR3 totals 15 residues. CDR1 is LNHNV, CDR2 YYDKDF, per germline (reference sequence). Trimming cost V 0 bases and J 8 bases; bases outside gene matches: 7. In nucleotides, the CDR3 is TGTGCCACCAGCAGAGAGTCCCAGGGGGTGCATGAGCAGTTCTTC. Its translation: CATSRESQGVHEQFF.